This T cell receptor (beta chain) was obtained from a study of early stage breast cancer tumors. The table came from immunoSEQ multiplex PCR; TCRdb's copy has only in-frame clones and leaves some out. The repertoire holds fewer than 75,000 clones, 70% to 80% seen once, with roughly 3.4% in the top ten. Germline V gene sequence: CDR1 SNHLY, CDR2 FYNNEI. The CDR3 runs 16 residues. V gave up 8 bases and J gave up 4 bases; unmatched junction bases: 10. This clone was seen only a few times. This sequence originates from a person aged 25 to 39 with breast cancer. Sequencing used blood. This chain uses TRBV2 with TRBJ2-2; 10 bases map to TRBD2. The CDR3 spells CASGRWLAGATGELFF. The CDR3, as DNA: TGTGCCAGCGGTAGGTGGCTAGCGGGAGCCACCGGGGAGCTGTTTTTT. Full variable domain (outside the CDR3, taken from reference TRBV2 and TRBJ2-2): EPEVTQTPSHQVTQMGQEVILRCVPISNHLYFYWYRQILGQKVEFLVSFYNNEISEKSEIFDDQFSVERPDGSNFTLKIRSTKLEDSAMYFCASGRWLAGATGELFFGEGSRLTVL.